This record looks at one T cell receptor beta chain sequence and its context. The source of the sample is a study of blood T cell repertoires in COVID-19. Assay used: immunoSEQ multiplex PCR; TCRdb lists only in-frame clones, some missing. The data contain a few hundred thousand clones, around 87% of them singletons. Germline loops: CDR1 SNHLY, CDR2 FYNNEI. With 5 bases removed from V and 4 bases from J, the gap between germline ends came to 12 bases. This CDR3 region has 13 residues. The TCR originated in a man aged 45-65 years with active or convalescent COVID-19. The sample was peripheral blood. The chain is built from TRBV2 and TRBJ2-7; tentative D call: TRBD1 (6 bases). In DNA, the CDR3 is TGTGCCAGCAGTTCAGGGGAGATTTACGAGCAGTACTTC. This translates into CASSSGEIYEQYF. The full variable domain, its missing parts supplied by reference TRBV2 and TRBJ2-7, is EPEVTQTPSHQVTQMGQEVILRCVPISNHLYFYWYRQILGQKVEFLVSFYNNEISEKSEIFDDQFSVERPDGSNFTLKIRSTKLEDSAMYFCASSSGEIYEQYFGPGTRLTVT.